This TCR beta chain was observed in a study of T cell responses to AZD1222 COVID-19 vaccine listed by TCRdb under 2021. About the study as a whole: A total of approximately 250 trial participants underwent TCR sequencing, of whom 200 to 220 had received two doses of AZD1222 and roughly 26 had received two doses of the MenACWY control vaccine. Enrollment into the trials was organized by age into subgroups of 18-55, 56-69 and 70-plus years, and those subgroups contained around 150, 28 and 57 TCR-sequenced participants, respectively. Points the paper makes about the study in general: Most participants were white British and females outnumbered males, and the authors suggested that clonal diversity may have been underestimated. Reportedly, almost half of the unique spike-specific TCRs recognized epitopes lying outside the regions that are mutated in the B.1.351 and B.1.1.7 variants. Because no samples from the day 14 peak response were available, repertoires could be characterized only after the peak T cell response. Only five or six AZD1222 recipients were SARS-CoV-2 seropositive at baseline, limiting conclusions about previously exposed vaccinees. In the small 56-69-year group, the increase in depth fell short of significance, most likely because of low power. The whole spike protein was spanned by vaccine-associated CD4 TCRs, and dominant responses were seen in regions 160-218 and 743-854. Spike-specific TCR breadth and depth rose significantly after two AZD1222 doses compared with day 0 and with MenACWY recipients.

The sample's time point, from its label and the paper: baseline before first vaccination. In light of the paper, this sample's treatment or condition label describes: meningococcal conjugate vaccine given as trial control. Vaccinee samples came from UK trials COV001 and COV002, including a single-blind randomized controlled phase 2/3 trial of AZD1222 (ChAdOx1 nCoV-19) in healthy adults. Trial participant PBMC samples were collected at day 0 and day 28 after the second dose for TCRbeta chain sequencing. Spanning cysteine to phenylalanine, the CDR3 consists of 15 amino acids. The kept DNA is CDR3 alone, 45 bases in frame from the first base. V sheds 5 bases and J sheds 5 bases, leaving 17 bases between their ends. Sequences SEHNR (CDR1) and FQNEAQ (CDR2) are obtained from the germline V gene (reference sequence). The CDR3 regions of human TCRbeta chains were subjected to immunosequencing. As for how the authors treated the data: TCRs in the repertoires were compared against a reference library of SARS-CoV-2-specific TCRs that had been generated with the MIRA antigen-specificity platform. Breadth was defined as the fraction of unique TCRs that were SARS-CoV-2-associated. Depth was defined as the fraction of total T cells that were SARS-CoV-2-associated. Using the MIRA data, each spike-specific TCR was mapped to the spike region that the TCR reacts to and placed in a CD4 or CD8 class. Log10-transformed breadth and depth values were compared by one-way ANOVA with Sidak's multiple comparisons tests. TCRdb carries this immuneACCESS record with in-frame sequences only. Its versions omit some clonotypes, under half of them owing to an unresolved V gene in the studies checked, with the rest unexplained. V, J and clone size reflect that table, while D and trimming were determined from the DNA. In this sample the table shows 150,000 or so clones, roughly 90% of which occur a single time. The ten largest clones add up to about 5% of the sample.

Remarks on this clone: Which antigen it targets is not known. The sample holds no much larger clone one base away, and base qualities are not on file.

The rearrangement joined TRBV7-9 to TRBJ2-3, with TRBD2 as a weak D call on 6 bases. The specimen was peripheral blood, collected on day 0 of MenACWY control vaccination. This TCR came from an adult in good health. The CDR3 here reads CASSPLLGEVDTQYF. The bases read TGTGCCAGCAGCCCCTTGCTGGGGGAGGTAGATACGCAGTATTTT. Reference TRBV7-9 and TRBJ2-3 proteins supply the regions before and after the CDR3; the full variable domain is: DTGVSQNPRHKITKRGQNVTFRCDPISEHNRLYWYRQTLGQGPEFLTYFQNEAQLEKSRLLSDRFSAERPKGSFSTLEIQRTEQGDSAMYLCASSPLLGEVDTQYFGPGTRLTVL.